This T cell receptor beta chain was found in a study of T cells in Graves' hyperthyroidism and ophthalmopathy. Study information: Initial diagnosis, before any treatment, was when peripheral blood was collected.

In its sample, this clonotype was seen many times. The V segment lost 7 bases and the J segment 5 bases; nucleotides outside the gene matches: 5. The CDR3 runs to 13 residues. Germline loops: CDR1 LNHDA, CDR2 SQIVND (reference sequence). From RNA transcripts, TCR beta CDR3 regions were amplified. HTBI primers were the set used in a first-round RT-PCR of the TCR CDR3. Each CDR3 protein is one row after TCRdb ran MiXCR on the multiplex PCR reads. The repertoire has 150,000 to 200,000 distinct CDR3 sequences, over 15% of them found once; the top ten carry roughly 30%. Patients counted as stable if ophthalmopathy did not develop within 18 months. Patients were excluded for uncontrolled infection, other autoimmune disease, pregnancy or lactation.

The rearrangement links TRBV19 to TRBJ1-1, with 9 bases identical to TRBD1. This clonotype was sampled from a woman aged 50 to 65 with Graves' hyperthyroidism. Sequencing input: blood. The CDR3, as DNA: TGTGCCAGTACCCAGACAGGGGGGACTGAAGCTTTCTTT. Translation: CASTQTGGTEAFF.